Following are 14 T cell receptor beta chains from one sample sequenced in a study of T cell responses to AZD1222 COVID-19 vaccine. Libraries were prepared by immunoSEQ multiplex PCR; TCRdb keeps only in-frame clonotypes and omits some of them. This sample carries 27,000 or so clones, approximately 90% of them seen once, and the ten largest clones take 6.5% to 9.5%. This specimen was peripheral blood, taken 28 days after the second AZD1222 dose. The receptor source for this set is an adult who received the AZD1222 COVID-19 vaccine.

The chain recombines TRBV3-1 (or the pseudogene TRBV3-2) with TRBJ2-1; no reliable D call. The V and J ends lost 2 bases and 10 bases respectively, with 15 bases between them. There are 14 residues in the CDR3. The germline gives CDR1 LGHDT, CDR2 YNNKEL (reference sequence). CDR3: CASSQPRFGFEQFF. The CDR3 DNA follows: TGTGCCAGCAGCCAACCCCGTTTTGGCTTCGAGCAGTTCTTC.

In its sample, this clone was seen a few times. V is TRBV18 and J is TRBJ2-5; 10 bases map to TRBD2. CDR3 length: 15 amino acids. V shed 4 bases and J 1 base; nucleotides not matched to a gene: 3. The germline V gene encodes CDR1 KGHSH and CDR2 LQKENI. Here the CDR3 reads CASSRAGGGQETQYF. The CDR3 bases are TGTGCCAGCTCACGAGCGGGAGGGGGCCAAGAGACCCAGTACTTC.

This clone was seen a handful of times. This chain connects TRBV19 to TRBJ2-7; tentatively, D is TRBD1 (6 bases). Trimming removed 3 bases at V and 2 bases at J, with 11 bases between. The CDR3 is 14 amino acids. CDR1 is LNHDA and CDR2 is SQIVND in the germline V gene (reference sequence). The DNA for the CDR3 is TGTGCCAGTAGTATCGACAACAGGGCCTACGAGCAGTACTTC. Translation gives CASSIDNRAYEQYF. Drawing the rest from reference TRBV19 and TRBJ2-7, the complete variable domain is DGGITQSPKYLFRKEGQNVTLSCEQNLNHDAMYWYRQDPGQGLRLIYYSQIVNDFQKGDIAEGYSVSREKKESFPLTVTSAQKNPTAFYLCASSIDNRAYEQYFGPGTRLTVT.

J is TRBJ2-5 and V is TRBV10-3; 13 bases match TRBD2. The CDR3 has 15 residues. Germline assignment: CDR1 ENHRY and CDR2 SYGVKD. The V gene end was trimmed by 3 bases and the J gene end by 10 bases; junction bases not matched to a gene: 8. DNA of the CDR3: TGTGCCATCAGTGACCTTAGGACTAGCGGGAGCTACCAGTACTTC. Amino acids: CAISDLRTSGSYQYF.

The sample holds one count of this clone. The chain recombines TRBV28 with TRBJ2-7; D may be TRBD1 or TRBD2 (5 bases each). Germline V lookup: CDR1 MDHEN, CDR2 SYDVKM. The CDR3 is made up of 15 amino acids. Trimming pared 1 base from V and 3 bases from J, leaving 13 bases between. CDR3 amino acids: CASSLSGTNNYEQYF. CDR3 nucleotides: TGTGCCAGCAGTTTATCCGGGACCAACAACTACGAGCAGTACTTC. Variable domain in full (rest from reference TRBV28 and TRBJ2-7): DVKVTQSSRYLVKRTGEKVFLECVQDMDHENMFWYRQDPGLGLRLIYFSYDVKMKEKGDIPEGYSVSREKKERFSLILESASTNQTSMYLCASSLSGTNNYEQYFGPGTRLTVT.

Here the CDR3 reads CASSSRQTYEQYF. CDR3 in DNA: TGCGCCAGCAGCTCCAGGCAGACCTACGAGCAGTACTTC. The chain uses TRBV5-1 and TRBJ2-7, with D unresolved. The germline V gene has CDR1 SGHRS and CDR2 YFSETQ. V shed 3 bases and J shed 2 bases, with 9 bases lying between them. The CDR3 totals 13 residues.

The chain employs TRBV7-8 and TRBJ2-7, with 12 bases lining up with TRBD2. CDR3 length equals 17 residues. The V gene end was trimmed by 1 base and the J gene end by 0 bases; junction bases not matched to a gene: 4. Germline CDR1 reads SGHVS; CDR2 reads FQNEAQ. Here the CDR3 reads CASSLGGLAGRSYEQYF. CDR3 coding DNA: TGTGCCAGCAGCTTAGGGGGACTAGCGGGCCGCTCCTACGAGCAGTACTTC.

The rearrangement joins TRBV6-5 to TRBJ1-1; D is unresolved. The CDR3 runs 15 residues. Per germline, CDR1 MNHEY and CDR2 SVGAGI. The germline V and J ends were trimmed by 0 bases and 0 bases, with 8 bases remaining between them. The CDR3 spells CASSYSAGLNTEAFF. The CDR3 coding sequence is TGTGCCAGCAGTTACTCGGCCGGATTGAACACTGAAGCTTTCTTT.

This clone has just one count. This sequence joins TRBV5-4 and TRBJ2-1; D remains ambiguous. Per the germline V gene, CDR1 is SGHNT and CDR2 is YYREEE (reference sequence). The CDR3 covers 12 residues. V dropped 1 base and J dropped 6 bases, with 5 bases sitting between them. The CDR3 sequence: CASSLYLNEQFF. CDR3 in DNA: TGTGCCAGCAGCTTGTATCTCAATGAGCAGTTCTTC. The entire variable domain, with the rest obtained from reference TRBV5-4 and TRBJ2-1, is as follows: ETGVTQSPTHLIKTRGQQVTLRCSSQSGHNTVSWYQQALGQGPQFIFQYYREEENGRGNFPPRFSGLQFPNYSSELNVNALELDDSALYLCASSLYLNEQFFGPGTRLTVL.

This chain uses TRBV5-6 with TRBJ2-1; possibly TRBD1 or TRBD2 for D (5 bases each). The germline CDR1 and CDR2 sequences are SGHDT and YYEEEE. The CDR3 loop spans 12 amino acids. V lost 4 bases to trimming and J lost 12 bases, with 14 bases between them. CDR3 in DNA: TGTGCCAGCAGCGATAGGACTGGGGGGCAGTTCTTC. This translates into CASSDRTGGQFF.

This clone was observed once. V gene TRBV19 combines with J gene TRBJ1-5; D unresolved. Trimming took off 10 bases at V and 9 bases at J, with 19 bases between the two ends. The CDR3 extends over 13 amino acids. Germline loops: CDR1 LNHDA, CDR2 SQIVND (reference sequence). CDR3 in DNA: TGTGCCACCAACTTTAATGGGGAAGGGCCCCAGCATTTT. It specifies CATNFNGEGPQHF.

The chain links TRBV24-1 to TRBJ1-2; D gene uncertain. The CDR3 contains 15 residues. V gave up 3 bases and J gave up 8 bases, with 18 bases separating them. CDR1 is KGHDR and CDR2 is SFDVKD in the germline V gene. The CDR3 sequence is CATSDPWNTGGGYTF. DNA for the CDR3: TGTGCCACCAGTGATCCTTGGAACACGGGTGGAGGCTACACCTTC.

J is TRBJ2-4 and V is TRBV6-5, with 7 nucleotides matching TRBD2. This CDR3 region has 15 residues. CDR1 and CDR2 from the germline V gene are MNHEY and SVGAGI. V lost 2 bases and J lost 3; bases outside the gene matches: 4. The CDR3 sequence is CASSYAGVGKNIQYF. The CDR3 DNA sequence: TGTGCCAGCAGTTACGCGGGAGTAGGCAAAAACATTCAGTACTTC.

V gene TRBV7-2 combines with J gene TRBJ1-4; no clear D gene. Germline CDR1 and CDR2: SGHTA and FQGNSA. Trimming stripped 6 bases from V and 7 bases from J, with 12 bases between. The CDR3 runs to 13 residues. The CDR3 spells CASRLRPREKLFF. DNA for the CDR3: TGTGCCAGCAGACTCCGACCCCGTGAAAAACTGTTTTTT. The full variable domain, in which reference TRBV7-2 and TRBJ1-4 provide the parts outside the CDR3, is GAGVSQSPSNKVTEKGKDVELRCDPISGHTALYWYRQSLGQGLEFLIYFQGNSAPDKSGLPSDRFSAERTGGSVSTLTIQRTQQEDSAVYLCASRLRPREKLFFGSGTQLSVL.